A selection of T cell receptor beta chains follows, all from one sample in a study of blood T cell repertoires in COVID-19. Profiling relied on immunoSEQ multiplex PCR, and the TCRdb table lists in-frame clones only, not all of them. The sample has about 330,000 clones; roughly 90% are singletons. The material sequenced was peripheral blood. Receptors were obtained from a man younger than 40 with COVID-19, enrolled during active disease. Each CDR3 is given with its conserved first and last residue.

v_gene	j_gene	CDR3aa
TRBV19	TRBJ2-2	CASIRTSGVSGELFF
TRBV7-9	TRBJ1-1	CASSPGQGEAEAFF
TRBV18	TRBJ2-5	CASSPPRGVETQYF
TRBV28	TRBJ2-2	CASSLIASGTIKAGELFF
TRBV5-8	TRBJ1-6	CASSLGQYNSPLHF
TRBV4-3	TRBJ1-2	CASSQVTGGGGPRHNYGYTF
TRBV7-9	TRBJ1-1	CASSKSGGVRRIEAFF
TRBV6-1	TRBJ1-4	CASSETGGGNEKLFF
TRBV6-1	TRBJ1-1	CASSETGWPTEAFF
TRBV25-1	TRBJ2-2	CASSASLGQLGTGELFF
TRBV7-9	TRBJ1-1	CASSSLMVGEAFF
TRBV11-2	TRBJ1-4	CASSPGQGVEEKLFF
TRBV2	TRBJ1-2	CASNFNGQGGYGYTF
TRBV5-1	TRBJ2-1	CASSLELAQPGEQFF
TRBV27	TRBJ1-2	CASSPYYREPGYTF
TRBV7-8	TRBJ2-3	CASLPRMSRTDTQYF
TRBV4-1	TRBJ1-5	CASSQVAGGSNQPQHF
TRBV5-5	TRBJ2-6	CASSLAGVPGANVLTF
TRBV4-1	TRBJ1-2	CASSQVGGKGPIYGYTF
TRBV18	TRBJ2-1	CASSPRLAGRYNEQFF
TRBV29-1	TRBJ2-7	CSAGGGSYEQYF
TRBV2	TRBJ2-7	CAGSGQVMTKAYEQYF
TRBV4-2	TRBJ1-1	CASSQFNGAFF
TRBV12-5	TRBJ1-4	CASGFGEKLFF
TRBV14	TRBJ1-2	CASSQEVRQGDGYTF
TRBV19	TRBJ2-5	CASSAGTGLSETQYF
TRBV27	TRBJ2-7	CASSLKTGQGYEQYF
TRBV19	TRBJ2-3	CASNKRTGDTQYF
TRBV25-1	TRBJ1-1	CASSASGTGSTEAFF
TRBV28	TRBJ2-7	CASSFPPVDEQYF
TRBV9	TRBJ2-1	CASSVAGYNEQFF
TRBV2	TRBJ1-1	CAIGQTIGTEAFF
TRBV19	TRBJ2-5	CASSTSTGAPWETQYF
TRBV7-3	TRBJ1-6	CASSLRQGVSSPLHF
TRBV11-3	TRBJ1-2	CASSPRGGGYTF
TRBV7-3	TRBJ2-1	CASSPKVASGDYNEQFF
TRBV6-4	TRBJ1-4	CASTRQGATNEKLFF
TRBV15	TRBJ2-5	CATSRGDGTAGPQYF
TRBV10-3	TRBJ2-3	CAISGARSTDTQYF
TRBV5-6	TRBJ2-7	CASSLRTNSGAGQYF
TRBV6-2/TRBV6-3	TRBJ1-6	CASSYRSGFRNSPLHF
TRBV4-3	TRBJ2-3	CASSQDPLTEQGATDTQYF
TRBV7-2	TRBJ2-7	CASSLYRTTANSYEQYF
TRBV7-7	TRBJ2-5	CASSLTSTGGETQYF
TRBV5-1	TRBJ1-2	CASSRGFGAEDGYTF
TRBV2	TRBJ1-5	CASTPGSQPQHF
TRBV7-2	TRBJ2-2	CASSLVGIAGTGELFF
TRBV4-1	TRBJ2-5	CASSQVLAGGLETQYF
TRBV9	TRBJ1-6	CASSLAPGTGVSPLHF
TRBV7-2	TRBJ1-2	CASSLRVETGGNGYTF
TRBV5-6	TRBJ1-2	CASSLPGHPNYGYTF